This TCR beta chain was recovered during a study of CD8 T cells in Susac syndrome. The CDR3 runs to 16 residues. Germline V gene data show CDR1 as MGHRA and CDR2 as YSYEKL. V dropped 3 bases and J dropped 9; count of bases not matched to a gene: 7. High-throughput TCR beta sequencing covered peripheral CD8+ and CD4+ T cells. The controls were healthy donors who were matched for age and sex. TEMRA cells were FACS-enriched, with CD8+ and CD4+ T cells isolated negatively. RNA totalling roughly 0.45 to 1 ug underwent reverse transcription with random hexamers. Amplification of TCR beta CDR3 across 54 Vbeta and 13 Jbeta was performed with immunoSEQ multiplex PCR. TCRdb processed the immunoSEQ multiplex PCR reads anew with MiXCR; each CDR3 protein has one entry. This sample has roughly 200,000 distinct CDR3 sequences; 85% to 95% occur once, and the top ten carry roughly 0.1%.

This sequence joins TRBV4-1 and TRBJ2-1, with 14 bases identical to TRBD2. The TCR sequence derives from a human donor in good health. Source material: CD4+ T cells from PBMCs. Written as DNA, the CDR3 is TGCGCCAGCAGCCACTTGGGACTAGCGGGAGAGCGTGAGCAGTTCTTC. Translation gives CASSHLGLAGEREQFF.